Listed below are T cell receptor beta chains from one sample, sequenced in a study of shared clonotypes between healthy human individuals. Libraries were prepared by immunoSEQ multiplex PCR; TCRdb keeps only in-frame clonotypes and omits some of them. Found here are around 2,000,000 clones, 85% to 95% of them singletons; the top ten hold about 0.13%. Input material: naive CD4+ T cells sorted from blood. These receptor sequences come from a man aged 18-30 years in good health. CDR3s include the opening cysteine and the closing phenylalanine or tryptophan. D genes are given only for firm matches. The size field is filled for only some rows; it gives once, few, many or a size class.

j_gene,v_gene,d_gene,abundance,CDR3aa,CDR3nt
TRBJ1-3,TRBV5-4,-,-,CASSPRTGSGNTIYF,TGTGCCAGCAGCCCTAGGACGGGATCAGGAAACACCATATATTTT
TRBJ2-7,TRBV27,TRBD1,-,CASSLGQGAWEQYF,TGTGCCAGCAGTTTGGGGCAGGGGGCGTGGGAGCAGTACTTC
TRBJ1-2,TRBV6-5,-,-,CASSYTQYFSSGYTF,TGTGCCAGCAGTTACACCCAATACTTTTCAAGCGGCTACACCTTC
TRBJ1-1,TRBV10-3,-,-,CAISETGLETTEAFF,TGTGCCATCAGTGAGACAGGGTTGGAGACTACTGAAGCTTTCTTT
TRBJ1-5,TRBV6-6,-,-,CASSFIGNQPQHF,TGTGCCAGCAGTTTTATAGGCAATCAGCCCCAGCATTTT
TRBJ1-3,TRBV5-1,TRBD1,once,CASSSGTGAGNTIYF,TGCGCCAGCAGCTCCGGGACAGGGGCTGGAAACACCATATATTTT
TRBJ1-2,TRBV10-3,-,-,CAISGPGRDGYTF,TGTGCCATCAGTGGGCCAGGGAGGGATGGCTACACCTTC
TRBJ1-5,TRBV5-6,-,-,CASSFGRLPNQPQHF,TGTGCCAGCAGCTTCGGGCGCCTTCCCAATCAGCCCCAGCATTTT
TRBJ1-5,TRBV28,-,-,CASRAGSAQPQHF,TGTGCCAGCAGGGCGGGGAGTGCTCAGCCCCAGCATTTT
TRBJ2-1,TRBV7-2,TRBD1,-,CASSAGGKYNEQFF,TGTGCCAGCAGCGCAGGGGGCAAATACAATGAGCAGTTCTTC
TRBJ2-7,TRBV6-1,-,-,CASSTMDSPYEQYF,TGTGCCAGCAGTACCATGGACAGTCCCTACGAGCAGTACTTC
TRBJ1-5,TRBV10-2,-,-,CASRTGFNQPQHF,TGCGCCAGCAGGACAGGTTTCAATCAGCCCCAGCATTTT
TRBJ1-5,TRBV30,-,-,CAWSVTRGRGTSNQPQHF,TGTGCCTGGAGTGTAACCCGAGGCAGAGGAACTAGCAATCAGCCCCAGCATTTT
TRBJ2-2,TRBV5-4,-,-,CASRLGLSGELFF,TGTGCCAGCAGGTTGGGGTTGTCCGGGGAGCTGTTTTTT
TRBJ2-5,TRBV10-3,-,-,CAISESFRETQYF,TGTGCCATCAGTGAGTCGTTTAGAGAGACCCAGTACTTC
TRBJ2-1,TRBV6-6,TRBD1,-,CASSSRDRVSNEQFF,TGTGCCAGCAGTTCCCGGGACAGGGTAAGCAATGAGCAGTTCTTC
TRBJ1-2,TRBV2,-,-,CASSPDRVSYYGYTF,TGTGCCAGCAGTCCGGACCGGGTATCATATTATGGCTACACCTTC
TRBJ1-1,TRBV6-1,TRBD1,-,CASSGPGQGLTEAFF,TGTGCCAGCAGTGGCCCGGGACAGGGTCTCACTGAAGCTTTCTTT
TRBJ2-2,TRBV11-2,-,-,CASSSTGNTGELFF,TGTGCCAGCAGCTCCACGGGGAACACCGGGGAGCTGTTTTTT
TRBJ2-7,TRBV19,TRBD1,-,CASSIRGQGITEQYF,TGTGCCAGTAGTATTAGGGGACAGGGGATTACGGAGCAGTACTTC
TRBJ1-6,TRBV5-1,TRBD1,-,CASSLGTGANSPLHF,TGCGCCAGCAGCTTGGGGACAGGGGCCAATTCACCCCTCCACTTT
TRBJ2-2,TRBV7-2,-,-,CASSFVANTGELFF,TGTGCCAGCAGCTTTGTCGCGAACACCGGGGAGCTGTTTTTT
TRBJ1-1,TRBV11-1,-,-,CASSLFRGGTEAFF,TGTGCCAGCAGCTTATTTCGGGGGGGCACTGAAGCTTTCTTT
TRBJ2-7,TRBV29-1,TRBD1,-,CSVEDRGTGEQYF,TGCAGCGTTGAAGATCGGGGGACAGGGGAGCAGTACTTC
TRBJ1-5,TRBV28,-,-,CASSLAGHQPQHF,TGTGCCAGCAGTTTAGCAGGGCATCAGCCCCAGCATTTT
TRBJ2-1,TRBV5-1,-,once,CASSSQGIDEQFF,TGCGCCAGCAGCTCACAGGGTATCGATGAGCAGTTCTTC
TRBJ1-1,TRBV2,TRBD1,once,CASRDLGGGPLNTEAFF,TGTGCCAGCAGGGATCTCGGAGGGGGCCCCCTGAACACTGAAGCTTTCTTT
TRBJ2-6,TRBV6-6,-,-,CASSTAGSSGANVLTF,TGTGCCAGCAGTACCGCCGGGTCCTCTGGGGCCAACGTCCTGACTTTC
TRBJ1-6,TRBV6-5,-,-,CASNRRDGNSPLHF,TGTGCCAGCAACCGCCGGGACGGTAATTCACCCCTCCACTTT
TRBJ1-3,TRBV9,-,-,CASSVDGASSGNTIYF,TGTGCCAGCAGCGTAGACGGGGCCTCCTCTGGAAACACCATATATTTT
TRBJ2-1,TRBV11-2,-,once,CASSSGTFSYNEQFF,TGTGCCAGCAGCTCAGGGACCTTTTCCTACAATGAGCAGTTCTTC
TRBJ2-4,TRBV6-5,-,-,CATSRGVTAKNIQYF,TGTGCCACCTCAAGGGGGGTTACAGCCAAAAACATTCAGTACTTC
TRBJ1-5,TRBV19,-,-,CASSPRDQPQHF,TGTGCCAGTAGTCCGAGGGATCAGCCCCAGCATTTT
TRBJ2-2,TRBV5-1,-,-,CASSFRTSGELFF,TGCGCCAGCAGCTTTCGTACATCCGGGGAGCTGTTTTTT
TRBJ1-1,TRBV5-6,-,once,CASSFLDRKDTEAFF,TGTGCCAGCAGCTTCCTGGACAGAAAGGACACTGAAGCTTTCTTT
TRBJ1-5,TRBV21-1,-,-,CASSPQRGGTGAGQPQHF,TGTGCCAGCAGCCCTCAAAGAGGGGGGACAGGGGCTGGTCAGCCCCAGCATTTT
TRBJ1-4,TRBV6-1,-,-,CASSEWAAGEKLFF,TGTGCCAGCAGTGAATGGGCAGCGGGTGAAAAACTGTTTTTT
TRBJ2-7,TRBV2,TRBD1,-,CASTRDRWDEQYF,TGTGCCAGCACCAGGGACAGGTGGGACGAGCAGTACTTC
TRBJ2-3,TRBV11-3,-,once,CASSLGVAGTDTQYF,TGTGCCAGCAGCTTAGGGGTGGCAGGCACAGATACGCAGTATTTT
TRBJ1-2,TRBV27,-,-,CASSYREVGRDGYTF,TGTGCCAGCAGTTACAGGGAGGTGGGCCGGGATGGCTACACCTTC
TRBJ2-1,TRBV28,-,-,CASSPQDSTILYNEQFF,TGTGCCAGCAGTCCCCAGGACTCGACCATCTTATACAATGAGCAGTTCTTC
TRBJ2-1,TRBV27,TRBD2,-,CASRRTSESSYNEQFF,TGTGCCAGCAGACGGACTAGCGAGAGCTCCTACAATGAGCAGTTCTTC
TRBJ2-1,TRBV5-1,-,-,CASSIDPPPRANEQFF,TGCGCCAGCAGCATCGACCCCCCGCCCAGGGCAAATGAGCAGTTCTTC
TRBJ1-2,TRBV28,-,-,CASSLLVGMGYGYTF,TGTGCCAGCAGTTTATTGGTGGGAATGGGCTATGGCTACACCTTC
TRBJ1-2,TRBV5-1,TRBD1,-,CASSLGKGTGDGYTF,TGCGCCAGCAGCTTGGGGAAGGGGACAGGGGATGGCTACACCTTC
TRBJ2-1,TRBV25-1,TRBD2,-,CASSEWVSGGAGNEQFF,TGTGCCAGCAGTGAATGGGTTAGCGGGGGGGCCGGCAATGAGCAGTTCTTC
TRBJ2-1,TRBV14,-,few,CASSQGTGKNPYNEQFF,TGTGCCAGCAGCCAAGGAACCGGCAAAAACCCCTACAATGAGCAGTTCTTC
TRBJ2-5,TRBV10-1,-,-,CASSDTRQETQYF,TGCGCCAGCAGTGATACCAGACAAGAGACCCAGTACTTC
TRBJ2-7,TRBV11-2,-,-,CASGLSTGLEEQYF,TGTGCCAGCGGATTATCCACAGGGTTGGAAGAGCAGTACTTC
TRBJ1-3,TRBV5-1,TRBD1,-,CASSQTGNSGNTIYF,TGCGCCAGCAGCCAGACAGGGAACTCTGGAAACACCATATATTTT
TRBJ1-2,TRBV13,-,-,CASSRDRHYGYTF,TGTGCCAGCAGCAGAGACAGGCACTATGGCTACACCTTC
TRBJ2-1,TRBV7-2,TRBD1,-,CASSLQQGANNEQFF,TGTGCCAGCAGCTTACAACAGGGGGCAAACAATGAGCAGTTCTTC
TRBJ2-7,TRBV2,-,-,CASSELGWEVIYEQYF,TGTGCCAGCAGTGAACTCGGGTGGGAGGTCATCTACGAGCAGTACTTC
TRBJ2-2,TRBV4-3,-,-,CASSQTSLAGELFF,TGCGCCAGCAGCCAAACTAGTTTAGCCGGGGAGCTGTTTTTT
TRBJ1-2,TRBV6-5,TRBD1,-,CATQGARDGYTF,TGTGCCACCCAGGGGGCGCGTGATGGCTACACCTTC